This T cell receptor (beta chain) was identified during a study of T-cell memory formation after mild COVID-19. Whole-study results and caveats: CD4+ contracting clones lay mainly in CM and EM, CD8+ ones in EMRA.

A word on this clonotype: Its target is not known.

Libraries for TCRalpha and TCRbeta carried sample barcodes and unique molecular identifiers via 5'RACE. TCRdb reprocessed the 5' RACE reads with MiXCR, giving one entry per CDR3 protein. The sample includes 200,000 to 250,000 distinct CDR3 sequences, over 8.5% seen only once; the top ten take roughly a fifth. Trimming removed 0 bases from V and 1 base from J, with 6 bases in between. Germline assignment: CDR1 SGHRS and CDR2 YFSETQ. This CDR3 is built from 14 residues. Sequencing used PBMCs or a T cell subset sorted from them (not recorded which). The receptor was derived from a man younger than 35 who had mild COVID-19 (a few samples of this study predate the infection). Cell type and time point are not known. The chain uses TRBV5-1 and TRBJ2-3; D ambiguous. The CDR3 DNA reads as TGCGCCAGCAGCTTGGAGGGCCGCACAGATACGCAGTATTTT. Translation: CASSLEGRTDTQYF.